The source of this T cell receptor beta chain is a study of T cell responses to AZD1222 COVID-19 vaccine. About this clone: What it binds is unknown.

TCRdb keeps only in-frame clones here, not all; method: immunoSEQ multiplex PCR. The top ten hold approximately 5% of the sample, which has roughly 100,000 clones, 85% to 90% seen once. Whole-study results and caveats: Scientists sampled the repertoires only once the peak T cell response had passed. Clonal diversity was possibly underestimated, and white British individuals and females predominated among donors. Unmutated regions of variants are reportedly targeted by nearly half of spike-specific TCRs.

The TCR sequence derives from an adult in good health. The sample in question was peripheral blood, obtained on day 0 of AZD1222 vaccination.

The CDR3 coding sequence is TGTGCCAGCAGCCGAGGACTAGCGGAGCTCAATGAGCAGTTCTTC. Protein: CASSRGLAELNEQFF. V and J are TRBV9 and TRBJ2-1, with 10 bases identical to TRBD2. The J segment lost 6 bases and the V segment lost 4 bases, leaving 7 bases of the junction unmatched. Germline V CDR1 and CDR2: SGDLS, YYNGEE. The CDR3 runs 15 residues.